A selection of T cell receptor beta chains follows, all from one sample in a study of blood T cell repertoires in COVID-19. TCRdb's copy holds only in-frame clones and misses some; the assay was immunoSEQ multiplex PCR. The sample has over 400,000 clones, around 85% seen once. Sequencing was carried out using peripheral blood. These receptors were collected from a human donor in a cohort sampled during active COVID-19. Each CDR3 is given with its conserved first and last residue. D genes are given only for firm matches. Clone sizes are given selectively: once, few, many, or a class where the clone is expanded.

d_gene,v_gene,abundance,j_gene,CDR3nt,CDR3aa
TRBD1,TRBV24-1,NA,TRBJ2-7,TGTGCCACCAGTGATCCCCGGGACAGGGGTGGCGAGCAGTACTTC,CATSDPRDRGGEQYF
NA,TRBV5-6,NA,TRBJ1-2,TGTGCCAGCAGCCTCCTGTGGGGGGACGGCTACACCTTC,CASSLLWGDGYTF
TRBD2,TRBV19,NA,TRBJ2-2,TGTGCCAGTAGTAGAAGCGGGAGGGGGGACACCGGGGAGCTGTTTTTT,CASSRSGRGDTGELFF
NA,TRBV5-1,NA,TRBJ1-2,TGCGCCAGCAGCTTGGACAGGATAAACTATGGCTACACCTTC,CASSLDRINYGYTF
NA,TRBV6-5,NA,TRBJ2-6,TGTGCCACCGTTCTTCCTGGGGCCAACGTCCTGACTTTC,CATVLPGANVLTF
TRBD1,TRBV3-1/TRBV3-2,NA,TRBJ1-4,TGTGCCAGCAGCCCATCTGGGACAGGGGGCGGTGAAAAACTGTTTTTT,CASSPSGTGGGEKLFF
TRBD2,TRBV6-4,NA,TRBJ2-3,TGTGCCAGCAGCCTCGAGACTAGCGGGAGTTCAGATACGCAGTATTTT,CASSLETSGSSDTQYF
NA,TRBV2,NA,TRBJ2-5,TGTGCCAGCATCCGGGGAGGAACCTTCGCGGAGACCCAGTACTTC,CASIRGGTFAETQYF
NA,TRBV6-5,NA,TRBJ2-1,TGTGCCACCCCAGCGAGGCGGAGCTCCTACAATGAGCAGTTCTTC,CATPARRSSYNEQFF
TRBD1,TRBV19,NA,TRBJ1-2,TGTGCCAGTAGGCCACCCCTGACAGGGTTCTATGGCTACACCTTC,CASRPPLTGFYGYTF
TRBD1,TRBV7-8,once,TRBJ2-7,TGTGCCAGCAGCGCCGGGACAGGCTCCTACGAGCAGTACTTC,CASSAGTGSYEQYF
TRBD1,TRBV28,NA,TRBJ2-7,TGTGCCAGCAGTGTCCCTCGTGGGGGACAGCTCCACTACGAGCAGTACTTC,CASSVPRGGQLHYEQYF
NA,TRBV5-1,NA,TRBJ2-1,TGCGCCAGCAGCTTGACGGGGTCCCCCTACAATGAGCAGTTCTTC,CASSLTGSPYNEQFF
TRBD2,TRBV9,NA,TRBJ2-1,TGTGCCAGCAGCCCCCCCCCGGGACTAGCGACCAATGAGCAGTTCTTC,CASSPPPGLATNEQFF
NA,TRBV4-1,NA,TRBJ1-1,TGCGCCAGCAGCCTTAAACGGTCGAACACTGAAGCTTTCTTT,CASSLKRSNTEAFF
NA,TRBV11-1,NA,TRBJ2-3,TGTGCCAGCAGCTCGACAGGTCTCTCTGATACGCAGTATTTT,CASSSTGLSDTQYF
TRBD2,TRBV30,NA,TRBJ2-7,TGTGCCTGGAGTCAGACAATAAGCGGGAGTAAGGACGAGCAGTACTTC,CAWSQTISGSKDEQYF
NA,TRBV18,NA,TRBJ1-5,TGTGCCAGCTCCCCAGGAGAGGTTCAGCCCCAGCATTTT,CASSPGEVQPQHF
NA,TRBV11-2,NA,TRBJ2-7,TGTGCCAGCAGCTTAGTGGGCAGGGCTCACGAGCAGTACTTC,CASSLVGRAHEQYF
NA,TRBV5-1,NA,TRBJ1-4,TGCGCCAGCAGCTTGGCCCGGGGAGATGAAAAACTGTTTTTT,CASSLARGDEKLFF
NA,TRBV3-1/TRBV3-2,NA,TRBJ2-1,TGTGCCAGCAGCCAACGGGGGTACGATGAGCAGTTCTTC,CASSQRGYDEQFF
TRBD2,TRBV6-2/TRBV6-3,few,TRBJ2-7,TGTGCCAGCAGTTCCCCGGGACTAGCGGCGAAGTACTTC,CASSSPGLAAKYF
NA,TRBV5-1,NA,TRBJ2-7,TGCGCCAGCAGACCCTCGGGGACCTACGAGCAGTACTTC,CASRPSGTYEQYF
TRBD1,TRBV27,NA,TRBJ2-7,TGTGCCAGCAGTTTCATGGGGCAGGGGGCGGGAGAGCAGTACTTC,CASSFMGQGAGEQYF